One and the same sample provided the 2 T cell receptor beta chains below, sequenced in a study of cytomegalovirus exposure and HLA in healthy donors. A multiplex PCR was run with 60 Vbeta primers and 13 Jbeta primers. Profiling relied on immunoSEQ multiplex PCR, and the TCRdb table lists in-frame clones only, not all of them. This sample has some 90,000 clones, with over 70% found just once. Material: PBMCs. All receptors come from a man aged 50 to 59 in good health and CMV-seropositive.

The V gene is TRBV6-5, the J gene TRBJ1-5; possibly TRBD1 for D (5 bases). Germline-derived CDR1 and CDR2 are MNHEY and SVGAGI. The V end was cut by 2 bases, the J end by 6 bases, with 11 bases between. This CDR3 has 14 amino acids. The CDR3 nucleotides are TGTGCCAGCAGTTACGGGGGGGATAGTCAGCCCCAGCATTTT. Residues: CASSYGGDSQPQHF.

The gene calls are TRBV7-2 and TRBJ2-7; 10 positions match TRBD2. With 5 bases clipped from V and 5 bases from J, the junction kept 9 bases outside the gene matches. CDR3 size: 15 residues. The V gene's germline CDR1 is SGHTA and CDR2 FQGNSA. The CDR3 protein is CASSTASGSYDEQYF. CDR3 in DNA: TGTGCCAGCAGCACAGCTAGCGGGAGTTATGACGAGCAGTACTTC.